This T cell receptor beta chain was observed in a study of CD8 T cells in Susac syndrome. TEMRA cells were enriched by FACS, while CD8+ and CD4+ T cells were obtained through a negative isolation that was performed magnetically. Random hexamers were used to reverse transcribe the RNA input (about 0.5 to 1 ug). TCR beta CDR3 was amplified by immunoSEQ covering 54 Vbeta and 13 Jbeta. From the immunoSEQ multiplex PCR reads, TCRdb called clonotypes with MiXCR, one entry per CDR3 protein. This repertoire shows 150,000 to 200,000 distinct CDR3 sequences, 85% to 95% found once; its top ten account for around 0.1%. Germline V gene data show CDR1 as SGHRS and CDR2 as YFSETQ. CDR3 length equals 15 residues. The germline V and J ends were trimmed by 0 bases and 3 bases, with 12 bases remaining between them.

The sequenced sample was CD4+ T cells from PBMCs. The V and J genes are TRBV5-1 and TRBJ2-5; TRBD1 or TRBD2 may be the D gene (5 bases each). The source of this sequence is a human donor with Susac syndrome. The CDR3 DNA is TGCGCCAGCAGCTTGGTGGGACCAGACAAAGAGACCCAGTACTTC. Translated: CASSLVGPDKETQYF. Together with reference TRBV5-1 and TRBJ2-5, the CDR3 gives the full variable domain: KAGVTQTPRYLIKTRGQQVTLSCSPISGHRSVSWYQQTPGQGLQFLFEYFSETQRNKGNFPGRFSGRQFSNSRSEMNVSTLELGDSALYLCASSLVGPDKETQYFGPGTRLLVL.